This T cell receptor (beta chain) was identified during a study of T cells in localized non-small cell lung cancer. Findings of the study overall: Adjacent lung tissue had a median approximately 57 of the top 100 clones found in the tumor. It remains possible that heterogeneity exists, since only one tumor region was sequenced. Elevated circulating T cell density in blood was associated with longer overall survival.

There are 12 residues in the CDR3. V lost 1 base, J lost 7 bases, and 4 bases lay in between. Germline V gene lookup returns CDR1 SEHNR and CDR2 FQNEAQ (reference sequence). Clones were sequenced by immunoSEQ multiplex PCR, and TCRdb holds only the in-frame ones, with some missing. In the table there are around 40,000 clones, approximately 83% of which are singletons. Details on this clone: Its antigen is currently unknown.

The material sequenced was peripheral blood, taken before any cancer treatment. The receptor was isolated from a man aged 40 to 70 with stage I lung adenocarcinoma. The chain is built from TRBV7-9 and TRBJ2-2; D unresolved. The chain's CDR3 is CASSLGLGELFF. The CDR3 DNA follows: TGTGCCAGCAGCTTAGGCCTCGGGGAGCTGTTTTTT.